The clone carrying this TCR beta chain was seen ten or more times. This record belongs to a study of spatial heterogeneity in lung cancer. Study context: Within raw reads, each unique TCR and UMI combination appeared on average more than ten times.

The time point denotes: sample taken at primary tumor resection. Unsorted whole RNA samples from tumor, nontumor lung or frozen PBMC were sequenced. The 72 donors had untreated early-stage non-small cell lung cancer. Germline CDR1 is SGHRS and CDR2 is YFSETQ. Trimming shortened V by 9 bases and J by 0 bases, and 23 bases separated the two germline ends. The CDR3 is made up of 17 amino acids. The presence of a unique molecular identifier marked each TCR cDNA molecule. TCRdb re-analysed the 5' RACE reads in MiXCR, keeping a single row per CDR3 protein. This sample has 25,000 or so distinct CDR3 sequences, with about 3.3% found just once.

The sequence was collected from a female donor with early-stage non-small cell lung cancer. The sample here was PBMCs, taken at surgery. The chain is built from TRBV5-1 and TRBJ2-3, with D perhaps matching TRBD1 (5 bases). This chain's CDR3 is CATKLTGDSSSTDTQYF. The CDR3 region has the DNA TGCGCCACCAAGCTGACCGGCGACAGCTCTAGCACAGATACGCAGTATTTT.